This paragraph covers one T cell receptor beta chain sequence. Its antigen is not identified. Assay used: immunoSEQ multiplex PCR; TCRdb lists only in-frame clones, some missing. The repertoire includes approximately 190,000 clones, 84% of them detected once, and roughly 7.5% sits in the top ten. The donors were part of the approximately 120-subject validation cohort, which stood apart from the roughly 670-subject first cohort. V was clipped by 1 base and J by 5 bases, with 12 bases between them. The CDR3 is made up of 15 amino acids. Germline V gene lookup returns CDR1 LGHNA and CDR2 YSLEER. The sample is drawn from a study of cytomegalovirus exposure and HLA in healthy donors. The study, taken as a whole, reports: The study listed under 200 cytomegalovirus-associated TCR beta chains. TCR clusters originating in the first cohort tended to co-occur in the 120 validation repertoires, according to a later analysis. Many donors carried some public TCRs, although rarity characterized most TCR sequences.

The TCR sequence derives from a man between 18 and 35 years old in good health and CMV-seropositive. Sequenced input: PBMCs. The chain has TRBV4-3 and TRBJ2-1; maybe TRBD1 (6 bases). Here the CDR3 DNA reads TGCGCCAGCAGCCAAGTTTCACAGGGCGACAATGAGCAGTTCTTC. Translated: CASSQVSQGDNEQFF.